These T cell receptor beta chains were read from a single sample in a study of T cell repertoires in cytomegalovirus infection. TCRdb analysed the reads with MiXCR anew, one entry per CDR3 protein. Of around 50,000 distinct CDR3 sequences listed, around 20% are singletons. Their antigens are not known. Sequencing used CD8+ T cells from cultured PBMCs, obtained from culture after CMV antigen stimulation. The source of these receptors is a human donor in good health (CMV status not recorded). Some clones in this sample may be carry-over from other donors' samples. CDR3s include the opening cysteine and the closing phenylalanine or tryptophan. The order of the fields is D gene, clone size, CDR3 length, J gene, V gene, CDR3 protein, CDR3 DNA. A D gene is named only where the DNA matches it firmly. Some rows have no size entry. The others give once, few or many, or a class for an expanded clone.

D gene: TRBD2
clone size: .
CDR3 length: 17
J gene: TRBJ2-1
V gene: TRBV7-2
CDR3 protein: CASSLGLAGGIYNEQFF
CDR3 DNA: TGTGCCAGCAGCTTAGGACTAGCGGGCGGTATCTACAATGAGCAGTTCTTC

D gene: TRBD2
clone size: medium-sized
CDR3 length: 16
J gene: TRBJ2-5
V gene: TRBV4-3
CDR3 protein: CASSQSGGAGQETQYF
CDR3 DNA: TGCGCCAGCAGCCAAAGCGGGGGGGCCGGGCAAGAGACCCAGTACTTC

D gene: TRBD2
clone size: .
CDR3 length: 16
J gene: TRBJ2-3
V gene: TRBV7-3
CDR3 protein: CASSISGTSGTDTQYF
CDR3 DNA: TGTGCCAGCAGCATCTCCGGGACTAGCGGTACAGATACGCAGTATTTT

D gene: .
clone size: few
CDR3 length: 15
J gene: TRBJ2-6
V gene: TRBV6-1
CDR3 protein: CASSERDSGANVLTF
CDR3 DNA: TGTGCCAGCAGTGAACGGGACTCTGGGGCCAACGTCCTGACTTTC

D gene: TRBD2
clone size: few
CDR3 length: 17
J gene: TRBJ2-1
V gene: TRBV7-2
CDR3 protein: CASSSRLAGGPLDEQFF
CDR3 DNA: TGTGCCAGCAGCTCACGACTAGCGGGAGGTCCGTTGGATGAGCAGTTCTTC

D gene: TRBD2
clone size: once
CDR3 length: 16
J gene: TRBJ2-5
V gene: TRBV7-2
CDR3 protein: CASSGPSGWSQETQYF
CDR3 DNA: TGTGCCAGCAGCGGTCCTAGCGGGTGGTCCCAAGAGACCCAGTACTTC

D gene: .
clone size: few
CDR3 length: 16
J gene: TRBJ1-6
V gene: TRBV7-2
CDR3 protein: CASSPSGGTNNSPLHF
CDR3 DNA: TGTGCCAGCAGCCCAAGCGGGGGGACCAATAATTCACCCCTCCACTTT

D gene: .
clone size: few
CDR3 length: 16
J gene: TRBJ1-6
V gene: TRBV7-8
CDR3 protein: CASSLDRQRANSPLHF
CDR3 DNA: TGTGCCAGCAGCTTAGATCGACAGCGTGCGAATTCACCCCTCCACTTT

D gene: .
clone size: .
CDR3 length: 16
J gene: TRBJ2-5
V gene: TRBV15
CDR3 protein: CATSRDSGRGTKTQYF
CDR3 DNA: TGTGCCACCAGCAGAGATTCCGGTCGAGGGACGAAGACCCAGTACTTC

D gene: TRBD1
clone size: few
CDR3 length: 18
J gene: TRBJ2-1
V gene: TRBV6-5
CDR3 protein: CASSFGTGGAGPYSEQFF
CDR3 DNA: TGTGCCAGCAGTTTCGGGACAGGGGGCGCGGGTCCTTACTCTGAGCAGTTCTTC

D gene: .
clone size: few
CDR3 length: 15
J gene: TRBJ1-1
V gene: TRBV7-9
CDR3 protein: CASSLDGGPNTEAFF
CDR3 DNA: TGTGCCAGCAGCTTAGATGGGGGGCCGAACACTGAAGCTTTCTTT

D gene: .
clone size: few
CDR3 length: 12
J gene: TRBJ1-1
V gene: TRBV9
CDR3 protein: CASSDERSEAFF
CDR3 DNA: TGTGCCAGCAGCGATGAACGTAGTGAAGCTTTCTTT